This T cell receptor beta chain was sequenced for a study of T cells in Graves' hyperthyroidism and ophthalmopathy. Turning to the study itself: Peripheral blood was drawn at first diagnosis, prior to all treatment.

This clonotype showed up just a few times. What it binds is not known. Overall study results and limits: Among thyroid clonotypes expanded above 0.001, most also appeared in blood.

Using RNA transcripts as the source, TCR beta CDR3 regions were amplified. With the HTBI primer set, the TCR CDR3 went through a first round of RT-PCR. TCRdb independently ran MiXCR on the multiplex PCR reads; one entry per CDR3 protein. This sample has roughly 170,000 distinct CDR3 sequences, with over 15% found just once. Per the germline V gene, CDR1 is DFQATT and CDR2 is SNEGSKA (reference sequence). This CDR3 is 16 amino acids long. V lost 0 bases, J lost 2 bases, and 7 bases stayed unmatched. Aged 18 to 65, the patients had hyperthyroidism that was newly diagnosed and had lasted under 2 months. The chain links TRBV20-1 to TRBJ2-7; 10 bases match TRBD2. The receptor comes from a woman in her forties or fifties with Graves' hyperthyroidism. Input material: blood. This CDR3 reads CSARDRRTSGTYEQYF. The DNA of the CDR3 is TGCAGTGCTAGAGATCGCAGGACTAGCGGTACCTACGAGCAGTACTTC.